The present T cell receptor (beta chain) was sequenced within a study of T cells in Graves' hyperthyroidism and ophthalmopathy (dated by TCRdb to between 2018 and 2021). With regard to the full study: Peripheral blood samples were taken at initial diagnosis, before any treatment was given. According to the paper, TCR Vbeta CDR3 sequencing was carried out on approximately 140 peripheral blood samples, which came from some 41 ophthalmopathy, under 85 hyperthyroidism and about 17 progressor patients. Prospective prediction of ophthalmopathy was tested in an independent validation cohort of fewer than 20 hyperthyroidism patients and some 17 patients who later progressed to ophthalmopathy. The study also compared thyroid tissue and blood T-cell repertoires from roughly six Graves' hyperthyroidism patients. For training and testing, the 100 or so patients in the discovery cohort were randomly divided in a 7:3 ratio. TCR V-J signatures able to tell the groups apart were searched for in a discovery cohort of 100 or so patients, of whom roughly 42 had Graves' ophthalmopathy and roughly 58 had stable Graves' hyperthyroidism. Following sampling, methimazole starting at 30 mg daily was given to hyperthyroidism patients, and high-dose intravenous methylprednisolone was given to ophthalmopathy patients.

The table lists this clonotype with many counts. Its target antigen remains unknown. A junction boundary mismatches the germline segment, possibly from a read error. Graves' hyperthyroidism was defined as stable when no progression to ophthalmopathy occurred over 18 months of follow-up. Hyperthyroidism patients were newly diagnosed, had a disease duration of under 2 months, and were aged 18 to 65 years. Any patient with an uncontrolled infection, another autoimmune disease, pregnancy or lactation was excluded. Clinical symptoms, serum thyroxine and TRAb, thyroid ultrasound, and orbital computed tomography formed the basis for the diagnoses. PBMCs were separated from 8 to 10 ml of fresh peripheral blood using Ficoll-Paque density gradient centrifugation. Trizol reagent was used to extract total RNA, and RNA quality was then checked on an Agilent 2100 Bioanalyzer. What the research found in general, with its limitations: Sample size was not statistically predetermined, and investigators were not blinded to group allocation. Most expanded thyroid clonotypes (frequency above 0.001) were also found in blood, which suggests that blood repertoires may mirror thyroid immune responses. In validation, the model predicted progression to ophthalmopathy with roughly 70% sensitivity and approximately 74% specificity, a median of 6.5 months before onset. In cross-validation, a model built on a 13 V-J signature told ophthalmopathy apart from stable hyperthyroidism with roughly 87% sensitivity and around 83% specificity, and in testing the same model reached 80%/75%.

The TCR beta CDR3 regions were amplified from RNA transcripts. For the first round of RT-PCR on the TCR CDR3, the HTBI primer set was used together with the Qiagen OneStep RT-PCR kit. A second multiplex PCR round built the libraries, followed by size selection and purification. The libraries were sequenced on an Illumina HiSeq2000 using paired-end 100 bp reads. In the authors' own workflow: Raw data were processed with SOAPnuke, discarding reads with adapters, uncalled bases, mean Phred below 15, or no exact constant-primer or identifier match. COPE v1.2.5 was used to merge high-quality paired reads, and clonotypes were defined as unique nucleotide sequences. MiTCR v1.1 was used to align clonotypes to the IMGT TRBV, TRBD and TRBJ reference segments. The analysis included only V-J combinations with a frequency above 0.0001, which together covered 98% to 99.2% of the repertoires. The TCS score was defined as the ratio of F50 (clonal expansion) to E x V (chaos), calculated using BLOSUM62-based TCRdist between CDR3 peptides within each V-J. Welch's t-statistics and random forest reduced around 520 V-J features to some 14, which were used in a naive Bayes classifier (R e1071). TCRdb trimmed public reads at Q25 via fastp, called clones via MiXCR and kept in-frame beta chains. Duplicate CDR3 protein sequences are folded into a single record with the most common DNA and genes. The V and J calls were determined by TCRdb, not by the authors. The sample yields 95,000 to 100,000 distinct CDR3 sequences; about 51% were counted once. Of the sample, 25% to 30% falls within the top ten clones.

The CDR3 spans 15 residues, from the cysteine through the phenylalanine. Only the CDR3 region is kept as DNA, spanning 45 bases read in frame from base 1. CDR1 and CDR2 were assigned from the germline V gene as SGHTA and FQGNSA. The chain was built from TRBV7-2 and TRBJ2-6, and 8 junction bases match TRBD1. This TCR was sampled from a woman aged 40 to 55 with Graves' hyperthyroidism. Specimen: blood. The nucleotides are TGTGCCAGCAGCTTGGACAGGGCTGGGGCCAACGTCCTAACTTTC. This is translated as CASSLDRAGANVLTF.